This entry lists 17 T cell receptor beta chains sequenced from one sample in a study of shared clonotypes between healthy human individuals. Sequencing used immunoSEQ multiplex PCR; TCRdb keeps in-frame clones, though not all of them. The sample lists around 1.5 million clones; 98% were seen once. Sequencing was carried out using naive CD4+ T cells sorted from blood. Regarding subset: CD45RA+ positively selected. The receptor source for this set is a man aged 25-45 years in good health.

The V and J genes are TRBV6-1 and TRBJ1-4, with D perhaps TRBD1 (5 bases). Germline V gives CDR1 MNHNS, CDR2 SASEGT. The length of the CDR3 is 14 residues. Trimming took 6 bases from V and 3 from J, leaving 11 bases between them. This chain's CDR3 is CASSPGSANEKLFF. The CDR3 DNA follows: TGTGCCAGCAGCCCAGGGTCGGCTAATGAAAAACTGTTTTTT.

The chain couples TRBV5-5 to TRBJ1-1; no reliable D call. CDR3 length: 14 residues. Trimming removed 0 bases at V and 3 bases at J, with 9 bases between. The V gene's germline CDR1 is SGHKS and CDR2 YYEKEE (reference sequence). The CDR3 sequence is CASSLARSYTEAFF. The CDR3 nucleotides are TGTGCCAGCAGCTTGGCCAGGTCGTACACTGAAGCTTTCTTT.

This clone appeared once. Other nucleotide sequences from this sample produce the same CDR3. V gene TRBV18 combines with J gene TRBJ2-1; the D gene is possibly TRBD2 (6 bases). Trimming pared 0 bases from V and 4 bases from J, leaving 13 bases between. There are 16 residues in the CDR3. Germline CDR1 is KGHSH and CDR2 is LQKENI. CDR3 protein: CASSPPGGGSYNEQFF. The CDR3 DNA follows: TGTGCCAGCTCACCACCGGGGGGTGGTTCTTACAATGAGCAGTTCTTC.

The rearrangement joins TRBV21-1 to TRBJ2-5; TRBD1 is the table's D call and was not checked against the DNA. TRBV21-1 is shown as a pseudogene. CDR3 length equals 16 residues. The CDR3 region has the DNA TGTGCCAGCAGCAAAGGTCTGGGCAGGGCCAGAGAGACCCAGTACTTC. It yields the protein CASSKGLGRARETQYF.

The chain links TRBV27 to TRBJ2-2; 16 bases line up with TRBD2. J was trimmed by 5 bases and V by 2 bases; bases with no gene match: 5. Germline V lookup: CDR1 MNHEY, CDR2 SMNVEV (reference sequence). The CDR3 has 18 amino acids. The CDR3 protein is CASSLPGLAGGRTGELFF. The DNA of the CDR3 is TGTGCCAGCAGTTTACCGGGACTAGCGGGAGGGCGTACCGGGGAGCTGTTTTTT.

The V call is TRBV2, the J call TRBJ1-2, with TRBD1 as a possible D gene (5 bases). Germline CDR1 SNHLY, CDR2 FYNNEI. The CDR3 totals 15 residues. Trimming removed 5 bases at V and 4 bases at J, with 17 bases between. The CDR3 loop is CASSPYSGDSYGYTF. The DNA for the CDR3 is TGTGCCAGCAGTCCGTATTCGGGTGACAGCTATGGCTACACCTTC.

The chain uses TRBV6-1 and TRBJ2-2; TRBD2 agrees at 10 bases. Germline V lookup: CDR1 MNHNS, CDR2 SASEGT. This CDR3 has 16 amino acids. J lost 7 bases, V lost 4 bases, and 9 bases had no gene match. The CDR3 loop is CASSVAASGSVGELFF. The CDR3 nucleotides are TGTGCCAGCAGTGTAGCCGCTAGCGGGAGCGTCGGGGAGCTGTTTTTT.

This clone was seen a single time. At one of its ends the junction is not consistent with the germline gene, which may arise from a read error. The chain is built from TRBV11-2 and TRBJ2-3; tentatively, D is TRBD2 (6 bases). The germline gives CDR1 SGHAT, CDR2 FQNNGV. This CDR3 is built from 12 residues. CDR3 residues: CASSFIGGPAGF. CDR3 DNA sequence: TGTGCCAGCAGCTTCATTGGCGGACCGGCGGGATTT. Drawing the rest from reference TRBV11-2 and TRBJ2-3, the complete variable domain is EAGVAQSPRYKIIEKRQSVAFWCNPISGHATLYWYQQILGQGPKLLIQFQNNGVVDDSQLPKDRFSAERLKGVDSTLKIQPAKLEDSAVYLCASSFIGGPAGFGPGTRLTVL.

The J gene is TRBJ2-3, the V gene TRBV29-1; 7 nucleotides line up with TRBD2. V shed 4 bases, J shed 0 bases, and the junction held 10 bases outside the gene matches. This CDR3 has 16 residues. CDR1 and CDR2 (germline): SQVTM, ANQGSEA. Written as DNA, the CDR3 is TGCAGCGTTGCACGGATTTCTAGCGGTAGCACAGATACGCAGTATTTT. It is translated as CSVARISSGSTDTQYF.

The chain employs TRBV29-1 and TRBJ2-6; unclear D gene. Trimming cost V 2 bases and J 0 bases, with 5 bases left between them. Germline CDR1 SQVTM, CDR2 ANQGSEA. This CDR3 is built from 14 residues. CDR3 DNA sequence: TGCAGCGTTGAATCCGACTCTGGGGCCAACGTCCTGACTTTC. Residues: CSVESDSGANVLTF.

The chain uses TRBV5-5 and TRBJ1-1; a weak D match, TRBD1 (6 bases). The CDR3 is made up of 15 amino acids. The V and J ends lost 4 bases and 1 base respectively, with 14 bases between them. The germline V gene has CDR1 SGHKS and CDR2 YYEKEE (reference sequence). CDR3 protein: CASSGGRGSNTEAFF. The DNA of the CDR3 is TGTGCCAGCAGCGGAGGCAGGGGATCGAACACTGAAGCTTTCTTT. Full variable domain (missing parts from reference TRBV5-5 and TRBJ1-1): DAGVTQSPTHLIKTRGQQVTLRCSPISGHKSVSWYQQVLGQGPQFIFQYYEKEERGRGNFPDRFSARQFPNYSSELNVNALLLGDSALYLCASSGGRGSNTEAFFGQGTRLTVV.

The chain combines TRBV2 with TRBJ1-4, with D unclear. The germline CDR1 and CDR2 sequences are SNHLY and FYNNEI. Trimming shortened V by 4 bases and J by 6 bases, and 12 bases separated the two germline ends. This CDR3 is 14 amino acids long. The DNA of the CDR3 is TGTGCCAGCAGTGTGGGCCAGATGGATGAAAAACTGTTTTTT. Its translation: CASSVGQMDEKLFF.

The CDR3: CASSLQGTSANNEQFF. CDR3 bases: TGTGCCAGCAGCTTACAAGGGACTAGCGCAAACAATGAGCAGTTCTTC. V is TRBV7-3 and J is TRBJ2-1; 10 bases fit TRBD2. The V gene end was trimmed by 2 bases and the J gene end by 5 bases; junction bases not matched to a gene: 6. Germline values: CDR1 SGHTA, CDR2 FQGTGA. The CDR3 is 16 amino acids.

This chain uses TRBV5-8 with TRBJ2-7; 10 bases map to TRBD2. The germline V gene encodes CDR1 SGHTS and CDR2 YDEGEE. V shed 5 bases and J 0 bases; nucleotides not matched to a gene: 5. The CDR3 covers 15 residues. The CDR3 spells CASSFGLADSYEQYF. In DNA, the CDR3 is TGTGCCAGCAGTTTTGGACTAGCGGACTCCTACGAGCAGTACTTC.

The chain employs TRBV27 and TRBJ1-2; 8 nucleotides align to TRBD1. The CDR3 is 14 residues long. The trim removed 6 bases at V and 6 bases at J, leaving 9 bases unmatched. Germline loops: CDR1 MNHEY, CDR2 SMNVEV (reference sequence). The CDR3 DNA is TGTGCCAGCAGGAACTCAGGGGGCTGGGATGGCTACACCTTC. Its translation: CASRNSGGWDGYTF.

V and J are TRBV2 and TRBJ1-4, with D perhaps TRBD1 (5 bases). The germline CDR1 and CDR2 sequences are SNHLY and FYNNEI. The CDR3 totals 15 residues. V lost 3 bases and J lost 5, with 13 bases in between. CDR3 nucleotides: TGTGCCAGCAGTGACCGGGACCACGCCAATGAAAAACTGTTTTTT. Translated: CASSDRDHANEKLFF.

The chain links TRBV5-1 to TRBJ2-3; TRBD1 aligns across 9 bases. The CDR3 is 15 amino acids. With 4 bases clipped from V and 4 bases from J, the junction kept 7 bases outside the gene matches. Per germline, CDR1 SGHRS and CDR2 YFSETQ. This CDR3 reads CASSVTGTGPDTQYF. CDR3 DNA: TGCGCCAGCAGCGTTACCGGGACAGGGCCAGATACGCAGTATTTT.